These 5 T cell receptor beta chains share one sample of origin, sequenced in a study of blood T cells in healthy people across ages (dated by TCRdb to between 2014 and 2017). The library was made by 5' RACE. Instrument on record: Illumina HiSeq 2500. A second about 7 to 11 cycle PCR used a sample-barcoded 5' primer and a J-beta primer mix. The public reads were reanalyzed by TCRdb: fastp trimming at Q25, MiXCR alignment, in-frame beta chains only. Every distinct CDR3 protein forms one entry, paired with its most common genes and DNA. The table for this sample lists about 1.5 million distinct CDR3 sequences; approximately 39% of them were counted only once. Under 5% of the sample is taken by the ten largest. The sequenced sample was blood. The source is a woman aged 18-29 years in good health.

This clonotype turned up a few times. This sequence joins TRBV5-5 and TRBJ2-1; tentatively, D is TRBD1 (5 bases). The CDR3 is 15 residues long. V was cut by 0 bases and J by 8 bases, with 15 bases left in between. Germline V gene data show CDR1 as SGHKS and CDR2 as YYEKEE (reference sequence). The DNA for the CDR3 is TGTGCCAGCAGCTTGGGGGGCCGGTCAATCTATGAGCAGTTCTTC. Amino acids: CASSLGGRSIYEQFF.

This clonotype appeared many times. V usage is TRBV21-1 and J usage is TRBJ1-2; TRBD1, as called in the table, went unchecked against the DNA. TRBV21-1 is designated a pseudogene. The CDR3 has 14 amino acids. CDR3 loop: CASSKVSGAKGYTF. The CDR3 nucleotides read TGTGCCAGCAGCAAAGTGTCGGGGGCGAAGGGCTACACCTTC.

The V and J genes are TRBV24-1 and TRBJ2-1; no definite D call. Trimming pared 5 bases from V and 9 bases from J, leaving 10 bases between. Germline loops: CDR1 KGHDR, CDR2 SFDVKD. The CDR3 has 12 residues. The CDR3 DNA reads as TGTGCCACCAGTGCCGGGCAAGGTGAGCAGTTCTTC. This gives the protein CATSAGQGEQFF.

The gene calls are TRBV12-3 or TRBV12-4 and TRBJ2-7; 7 bases are shared with TRBD2. J gave up 3 bases and V 2 bases, and 4 bases lay outside the gene matches. This CDR3 has 14 amino acids. CDR3 nucleotide sequence: TGTGCCAGCAGTTTACGTGGGAGGGACTACGAGCAGTACTTC. Protein sequence: CASSLRGRDYEQYF.

This clonotype was seen more than once but under ten times. This chain joins TRBV4-2 and TRBJ2-3; the D gene is possibly TRBD2 (6 bases). CDR1 and CDR2 (germline): LGHNA, YNFKEQ. The V gene lost 3 bases and the J gene lost 1 base, with 14 bases spanning the gap. CDR3 length equals 16 residues. CDR3 coding DNA: TGTGCCAGCAGCCAGGGGAGGACTACCGGCACAGATACGCAGTATTTT. Translating it yields CASSQGRTTGTDTQYF.